This T cell receptor (beta chain) was obtained from a study of T cell responses to AZD1222 COVID-19 vaccine (TCRdb year 2021). Notes on the research overall: TCR sequencing was performed for about 250 trial participants, of whom some 200 were given two doses of AZD1222 and approximately 25 were given two doses of MenACWY control vaccine. Enrollment into the trials was organized by age into subgroups of 18-55, 56-69 and 70-plus years, and those subgroups contained roughly 140, 27 and 60 TCR-sequenced participants, respectively.

A remark on this clone: The target of this receptor is not known. The sample holds no much larger clone one base away, and base qualities are not on file.

Study-level results and caveats: After two AZD1222 doses, spike-specific TCR breadth and depth were significantly higher than at day 0 and than in MenACWY recipients. In the small 56-69-year group, the increase in depth fell short of significance, most likely because of low power. Because no samples from the day 14 peak response were available, repertoires could be characterized only after the peak T cell response. Most participants were white British and females outnumbered males, and the authors suggested that clonal diversity may have been underestimated. Vaccine-associated CD4 TCRs spanned the whole spike protein, with dominant responses in regions 160-218 and 743-854. Reportedly, almost half of the unique spike-specific TCRs recognized epitopes lying outside the regions that are mutated in the B.1.351 and B.1.1.7 variants. Only five to seven AZD1222 recipients were SARS-CoV-2 seropositive at baseline, limiting conclusions about previously exposed vaccinees.

The CDR3 regions of human TCRbeta chains were analyzed by immunosequencing. For the original study's pipeline: Repertoire TCRs were checked for matches against a reference library of SARS-CoV-2-specific TCRs that had been generated using the MIRA antigen-specificity platform. Breadth was defined as the fraction of unique TCRs that were SARS-CoV-2-associated. Depth was defined as the fraction of total T cells that were SARS-CoV-2-associated. Using the MIRA data, each spike-specific TCR was mapped to the spike region that the TCR reacts to and placed in a CD4 or CD8 class. Log10-transformed breadth and depth values were compared by one-way ANOVA with Sidak's multiple comparisons tests. TCRdb provides this immuneACCESS table in a form limited to in-frame rearrangements. Some clones are lacking; in checked studies, under half of them reflect an unresolved V gene, and why the rest are absent is not known. Clonal size and the V and J genes are those of that table, whereas D and trimming came from the DNA. This sample comprises 65,000 to 95,000 clones, 80% to 90% of them detected only once. More than 9% of the sample belongs to the ten largest clones.

Read against the paper, the sample's time point label means: about 28 days (+/-7) after the second vaccine dose. AZD1222 recipients whose second dose came at about 4 weeks and those whose second dose came at about 12 weeks were combined into one group, since spike-specific TCR depth and breadth did not differ between the two schedules. Vaccinee samples came from UK trials COV001 and COV002, including a single-blind randomized controlled phase 2/3 trial of AZD1222 (ChAdOx1 nCoV-19) in healthy adults. For TCRbeta chain sequencing, PBMC samples from trial participants were taken at day 0 and at day 28 after the second dose. V is trimmed back by 2 bases and J by 6 bases, and the junction contains 7 bases that no gene match accounts for. As encoded in the germline V gene (reference sequence), CDR1 is LGHDT while CDR2 is YNNKEL. From the cysteine through the phenylalanine, the CDR3 covers 15 amino acids. CDR3 DNA only is kept here, 45 bases in frame from base 1.

The specimen was peripheral blood, collected 28 days after the second AZD1222 dose. The sequence is built from TRBV3-1 (or the pseudogene TRBV3-2) and TRBJ2-5; 9 bases in the middle match TRBD2. This clonotype was obtained from an adult who received the AZD1222 COVID-19 vaccine. At the DNA level, the sequence is TGTGCCAGCAGCCAACGCGGGGGGGCCAAGCAGACCCAGTACTTC. The encoded protein is CASSQRGGAKQTQYF.